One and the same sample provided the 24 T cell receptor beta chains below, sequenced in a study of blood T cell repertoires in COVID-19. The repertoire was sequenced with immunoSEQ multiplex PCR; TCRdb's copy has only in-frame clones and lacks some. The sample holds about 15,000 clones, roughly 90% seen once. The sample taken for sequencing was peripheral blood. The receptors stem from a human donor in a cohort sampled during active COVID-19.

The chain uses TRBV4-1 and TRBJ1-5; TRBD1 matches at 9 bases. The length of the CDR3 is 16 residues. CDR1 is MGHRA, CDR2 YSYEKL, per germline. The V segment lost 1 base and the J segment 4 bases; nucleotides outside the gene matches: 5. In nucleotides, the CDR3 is TGCGCCAGCAGCCAAGGGGTAGGGACAGGGAATCAGCCCCAGCATTTT. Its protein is CASSQGVGTGNQPQHF.

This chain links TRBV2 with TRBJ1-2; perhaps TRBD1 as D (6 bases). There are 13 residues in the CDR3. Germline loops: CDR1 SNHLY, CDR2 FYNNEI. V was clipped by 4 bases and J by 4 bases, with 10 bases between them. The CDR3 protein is CASSVKGGYGYTF. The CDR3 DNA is TGTGCCAGCAGTGTCAAAGGGGGCTATGGCTACACCTTC.

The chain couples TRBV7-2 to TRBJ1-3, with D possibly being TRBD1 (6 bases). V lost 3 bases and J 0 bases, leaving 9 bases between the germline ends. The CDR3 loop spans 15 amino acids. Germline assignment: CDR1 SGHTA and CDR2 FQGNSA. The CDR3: CASSLWGRSGNTIYF. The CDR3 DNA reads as TGTGCCAGCAGCTTGTGGGGGCGCTCTGGAAACACCATATATTTT.

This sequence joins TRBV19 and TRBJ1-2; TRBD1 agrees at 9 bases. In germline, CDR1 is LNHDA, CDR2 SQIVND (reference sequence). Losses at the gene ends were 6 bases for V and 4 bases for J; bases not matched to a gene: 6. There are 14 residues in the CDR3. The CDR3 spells CASRSLGQGYGYTF. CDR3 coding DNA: TGTGCCAGTAGGTCATTGGGACAGGGCTATGGCTACACCTTC.

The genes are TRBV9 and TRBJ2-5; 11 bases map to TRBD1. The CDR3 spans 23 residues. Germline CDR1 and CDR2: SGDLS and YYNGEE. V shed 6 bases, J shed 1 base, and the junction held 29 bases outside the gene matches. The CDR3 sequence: CASIHGLAGQGVNRGPTQETQYF. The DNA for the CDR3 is TGTGCCAGCATCCATGGGCTCGCGGGACAGGGGGTGAACAGGGGACCCACCCAAGAGACCCAGTACTTC.

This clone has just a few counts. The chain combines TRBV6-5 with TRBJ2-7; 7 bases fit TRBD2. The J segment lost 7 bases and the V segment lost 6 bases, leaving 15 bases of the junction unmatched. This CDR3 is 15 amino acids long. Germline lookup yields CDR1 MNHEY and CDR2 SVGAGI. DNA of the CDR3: TGTGCCAGCAGGATAACTAGCGCGGAATCTCAGGAGCAGTACTTC. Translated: CASRITSAESQEQYF.

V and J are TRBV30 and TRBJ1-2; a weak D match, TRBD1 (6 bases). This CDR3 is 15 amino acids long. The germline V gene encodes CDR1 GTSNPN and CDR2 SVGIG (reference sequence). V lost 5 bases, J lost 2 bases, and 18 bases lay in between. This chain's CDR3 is CAWRTKQGGNYGYTF. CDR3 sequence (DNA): TGTGCCTGGCGAACCAAACAGGGCGGGAACTATGGCTACACCTTC.

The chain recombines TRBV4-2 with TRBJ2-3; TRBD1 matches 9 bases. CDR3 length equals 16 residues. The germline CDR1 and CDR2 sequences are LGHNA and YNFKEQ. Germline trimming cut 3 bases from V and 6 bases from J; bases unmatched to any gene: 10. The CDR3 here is CASSQRGDREVDTQYF. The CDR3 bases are TGTGCCAGCAGCCAGAGGGGGGACAGGGAGGTTGATACGCAGTATTTT.

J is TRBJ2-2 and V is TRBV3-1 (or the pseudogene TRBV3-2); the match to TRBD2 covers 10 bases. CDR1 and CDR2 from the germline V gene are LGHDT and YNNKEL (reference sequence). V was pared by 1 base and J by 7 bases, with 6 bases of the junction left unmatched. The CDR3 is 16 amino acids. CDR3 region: CASSQAAGGPVGELFF. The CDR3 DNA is TGTGCCAGCAGCCAAGCAGCGGGGGGGCCTGTCGGGGAGCTGTTTTTT.

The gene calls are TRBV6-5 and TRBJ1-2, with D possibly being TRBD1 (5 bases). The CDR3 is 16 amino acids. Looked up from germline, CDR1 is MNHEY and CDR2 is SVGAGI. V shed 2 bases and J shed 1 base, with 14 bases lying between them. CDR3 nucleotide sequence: TGTGCCAGCAGTTACCAGGTCGGGGGAGGTAACTATGGCTACACCTTC. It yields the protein CASSYQVGGGNYGYTF.

In DNA form, the CDR3 reads TGTGCCAGTAGCCCCTCCGACAGGGGCTGGTTAGGCACTGAAGCTTTCTTT. Its protein product is CASSPSDRGWLGTEAFF. The V call is TRBV19, the J call TRBJ1-1; 8 bases match TRBD1. CDR3 length equals 17 residues. Germline CDR1 and CDR2: LNHDA and SQIVND (reference sequence). V lost 6 bases and J lost 4; bases outside the gene matches: 16.

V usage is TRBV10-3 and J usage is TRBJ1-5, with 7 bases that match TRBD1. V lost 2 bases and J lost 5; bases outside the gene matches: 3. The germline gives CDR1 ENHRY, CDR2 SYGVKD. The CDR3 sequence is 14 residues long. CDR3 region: CAISEIRGDQPQHF. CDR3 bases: TGTGCCATCAGTGAGATCAGGGGGGATCAGCCCCAGCATTTT.

The CDR3 region is CASRDSPNTEAFF. The DNA of the CDR3 is TGTGCCAGCAGGGACAGTCCGAACACTGAAGCTTTCTTT. V gene TRBV6-5 combines with J gene TRBJ1-1, with D possibly matching TRBD1 (6 bases). The germline V gene encodes CDR1 MNHEY and CDR2 SVGAGI. Trimming stripped 6 bases from V and 1 base from J, with 9 bases between. The CDR3 has 13 amino acids.

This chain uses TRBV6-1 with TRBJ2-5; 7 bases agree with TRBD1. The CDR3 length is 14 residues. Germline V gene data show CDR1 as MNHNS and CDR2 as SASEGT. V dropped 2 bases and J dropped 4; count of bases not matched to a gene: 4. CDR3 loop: CASSERAGGETQYF. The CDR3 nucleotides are TGTGCCAGCAGTGAAAGGGCAGGGGGAGAGACCCAGTACTTC.

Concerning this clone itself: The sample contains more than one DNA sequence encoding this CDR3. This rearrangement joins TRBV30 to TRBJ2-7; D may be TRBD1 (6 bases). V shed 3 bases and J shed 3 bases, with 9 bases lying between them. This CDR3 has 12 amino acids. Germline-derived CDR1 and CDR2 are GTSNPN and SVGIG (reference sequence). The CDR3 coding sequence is TGTGCCTGGAGCGCACAGGGCTACGAGCAGTACTTC. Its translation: CAWSAQGYEQYF. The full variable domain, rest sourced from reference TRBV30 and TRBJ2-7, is SQTIHQWPATLVQPVGSPLSLECTVEGTSNPNLYWYRQAAGRGLQLLFYSVGIGQISSEVPQNLSASRPQDRQFILSSKKLLLSDSGFYLCAWSAQGYEQYFGPGTRLTVT.

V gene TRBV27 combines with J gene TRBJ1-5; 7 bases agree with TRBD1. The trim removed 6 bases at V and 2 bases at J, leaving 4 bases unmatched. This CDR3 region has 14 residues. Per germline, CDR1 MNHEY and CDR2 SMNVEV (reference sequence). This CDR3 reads CASSRGVGNQPQHF. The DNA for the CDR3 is TGTGCCAGCAGCAGGGGGGTGGGCAATCAGCCCCAGCATTTT.

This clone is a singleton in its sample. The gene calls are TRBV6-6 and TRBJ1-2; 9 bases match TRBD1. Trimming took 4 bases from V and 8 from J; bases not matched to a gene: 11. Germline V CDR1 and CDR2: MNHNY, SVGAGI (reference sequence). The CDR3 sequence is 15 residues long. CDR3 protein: CASSSQMNRGQGYTF. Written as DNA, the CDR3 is TGTGCCAGCAGTTCCCAAATGAACAGGGGGCAAGGCTACACCTTC.

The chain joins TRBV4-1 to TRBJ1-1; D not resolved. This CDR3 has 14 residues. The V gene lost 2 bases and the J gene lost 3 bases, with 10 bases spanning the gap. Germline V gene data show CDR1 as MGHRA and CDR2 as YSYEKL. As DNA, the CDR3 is TGCGCCAGCAGCCAACAAATCGGGTACACTGAAGCTTTCTTT. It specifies CASSQQIGYTEAFF.

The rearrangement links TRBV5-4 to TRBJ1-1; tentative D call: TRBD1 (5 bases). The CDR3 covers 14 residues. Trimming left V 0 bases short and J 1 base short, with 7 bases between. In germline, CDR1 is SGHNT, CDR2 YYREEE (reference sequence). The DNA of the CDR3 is TGTGCCAGCAGCTTGGCGGGGGGGAACACTGAAGCTTTCTTT. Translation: CASSLAGGNTEAFF.

CDR3 DNA sequence: TGCAGCGTAACGCTACAGGGCGATACGCAGTATTTT. Amino acids: CSVTLQGDTQYF. The chain links TRBV29-1 to TRBJ2-3, with D possibly matching TRBD1 (6 bases). Deletions cut 6 bases from V and 6 bases from J, with 13 bases between. The germline V gene encodes CDR1 SQVTM and CDR2 ANQGSEA. This CDR3 comprises 12 residues.

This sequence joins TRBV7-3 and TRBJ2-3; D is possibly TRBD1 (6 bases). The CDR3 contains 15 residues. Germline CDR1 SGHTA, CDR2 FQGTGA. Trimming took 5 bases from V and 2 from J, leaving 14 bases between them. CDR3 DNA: TGTGCCAGCAGCCTCGGACAGCTATACACAGATACGCAGTATTTT. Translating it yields CASSLGQLYTDTQYF.

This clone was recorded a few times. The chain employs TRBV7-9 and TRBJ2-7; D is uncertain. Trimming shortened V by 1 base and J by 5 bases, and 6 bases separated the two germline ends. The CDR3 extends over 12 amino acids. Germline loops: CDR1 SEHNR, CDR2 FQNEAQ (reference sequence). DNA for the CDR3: TGTGCCAGCAGCTTAGTCCGGGACGAGCAGTACTTC. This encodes CASSLVRDEQYF. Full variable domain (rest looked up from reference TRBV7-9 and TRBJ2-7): DTGVSQNPRHKITKRGQNVTFRCDPISEHNRLYWYRQTLGQGPEFLTYFQNEAQLEKSRLLSDRFSAERPKGSFSTLEIQRTEQGDSAMYLCASSLVRDEQYFGPGTRLTVT.

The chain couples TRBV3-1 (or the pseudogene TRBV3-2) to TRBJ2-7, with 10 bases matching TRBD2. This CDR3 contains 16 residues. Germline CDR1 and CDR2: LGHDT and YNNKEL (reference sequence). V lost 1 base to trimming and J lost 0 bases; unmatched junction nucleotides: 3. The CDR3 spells CASSQGTSGNSYEQYF. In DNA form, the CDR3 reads TGTGCCAGCAGCCAAGGGACTAGCGGAAACTCCTACGAGCAGTACTTC.

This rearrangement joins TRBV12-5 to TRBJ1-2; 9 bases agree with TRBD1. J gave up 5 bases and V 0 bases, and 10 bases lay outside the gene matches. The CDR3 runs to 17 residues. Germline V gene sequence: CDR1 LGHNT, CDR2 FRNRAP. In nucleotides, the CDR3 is TGTGCTAGTGGTTTGGTACGGGGGGACAGGGAGATATATGGCTACACCTTC. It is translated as CASGLVRGDREIYGYTF.